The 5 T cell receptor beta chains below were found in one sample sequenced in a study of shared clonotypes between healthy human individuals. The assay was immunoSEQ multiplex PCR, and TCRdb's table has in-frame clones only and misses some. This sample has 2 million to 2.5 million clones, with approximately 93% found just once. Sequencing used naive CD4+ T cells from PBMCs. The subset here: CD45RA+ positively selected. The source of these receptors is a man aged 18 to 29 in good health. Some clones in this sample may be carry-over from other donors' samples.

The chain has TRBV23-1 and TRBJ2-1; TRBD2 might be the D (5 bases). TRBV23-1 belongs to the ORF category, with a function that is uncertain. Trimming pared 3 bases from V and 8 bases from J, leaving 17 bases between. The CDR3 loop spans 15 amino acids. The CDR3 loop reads CASSQKSRVSHEQFF. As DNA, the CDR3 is TGCGCCAGCAGTCAGAAATCGAGGGTTTCCCATGAGCAGTTCTTC.

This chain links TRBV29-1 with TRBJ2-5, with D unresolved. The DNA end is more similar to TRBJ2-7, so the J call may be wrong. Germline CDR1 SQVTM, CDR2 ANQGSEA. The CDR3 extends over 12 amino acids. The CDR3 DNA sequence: TGCAGCGTTGTGGGCTCACGCTACGAGCAGTACTTC. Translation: CSVVGSRYEQYF.

DNA for the CDR3: TGTGCCAGCAGCTCGGGGGCCTTCCATGAGCAGTTCTTC. Translating gives CASSSGAFHEQFF. V usage is TRBV9 and J usage is TRBJ2-1; possibly TRBD1 or TRBD2 for D (6 bases each). This CDR3 spans 13 amino acids. In germline, CDR1 is SGDLS, CDR2 YYNGEE. V gave up 4 bases and J gave up 8 bases, with 13 bases separating them.

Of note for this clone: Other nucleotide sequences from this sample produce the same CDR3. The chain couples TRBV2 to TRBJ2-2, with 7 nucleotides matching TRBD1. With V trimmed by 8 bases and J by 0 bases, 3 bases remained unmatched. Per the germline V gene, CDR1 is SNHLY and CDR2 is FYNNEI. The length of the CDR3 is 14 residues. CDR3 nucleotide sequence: TGTGCCAGCCGTGGGACAGCGAACACCGGGGAGCTGTTTTTT. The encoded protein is CASRGTANTGELFF. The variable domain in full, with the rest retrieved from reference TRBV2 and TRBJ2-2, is EPEVTQTPSHQVTQMGQEVILRCVPISNHLYFYWYRQILGQKVEFLVSFYNNEISEKSEIFDDQFSVERPDGSNFTLKIRSTKLEDSAMYFCASRGTANTGELFFGEGSRLTVL.

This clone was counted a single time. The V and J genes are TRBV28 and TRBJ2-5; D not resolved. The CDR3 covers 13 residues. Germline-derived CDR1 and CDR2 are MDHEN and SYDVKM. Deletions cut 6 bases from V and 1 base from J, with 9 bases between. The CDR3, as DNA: TGTGCCAGCAGCCCAGGAATCCAAGAGACCCAGTACTTC. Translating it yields CASSPGIQETQYF.